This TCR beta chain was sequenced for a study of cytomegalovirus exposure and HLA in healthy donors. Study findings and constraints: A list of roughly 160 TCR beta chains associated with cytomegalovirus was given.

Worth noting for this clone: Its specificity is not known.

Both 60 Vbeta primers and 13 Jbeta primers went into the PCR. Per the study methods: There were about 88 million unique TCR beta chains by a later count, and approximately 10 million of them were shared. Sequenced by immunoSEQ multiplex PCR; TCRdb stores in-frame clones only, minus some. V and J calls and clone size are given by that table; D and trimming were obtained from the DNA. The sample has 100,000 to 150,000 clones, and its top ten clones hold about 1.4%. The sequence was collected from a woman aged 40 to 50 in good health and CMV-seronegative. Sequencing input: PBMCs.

The chain's CDR3 is CASSDSQFTDTQYF. CDR3 DNA: TGTGCCAGCAGTGACTCGCAGTTCACAGATACGCAGTATTTT. The V and J genes are TRBV6-4 and TRBJ2-3; D unresolved. V was shortened by 0 bases and J by 2 bases, with 6 bases between the two germline ends. The CDR3 totals 14 residues. From germline, CDR1 is MRHNA and CDR2 SNTAGT.